A single sample is the source of the 14 T cell receptor beta chains below, sequenced in a study of early T cells in non-severe SARS-CoV-2 infection. TCRdb ran MiXCR on the 5' RACE reads and lists one entry per CDR3 protein. The sample includes around 99,000 distinct CDR3 sequences, over 8.5% seen only once; the top ten take about 7.6%. Specimen: whole blood. The receptors come from an adult who was a healthcare worker with PCR-confirmed SARS-CoV-2 infection or an uninfected control (not recorded which).

The rearrangement links TRBV5-1 to TRBJ2-3; 10 bases align to TRBD1. This CDR3 has 17 amino acids. Looked up from germline, CDR1 is SGHRS and CDR2 is YFSETQ. V trimming: 0 bases; J trimming: 4 bases; junction bases outside the gene matches: 8. CDR3 amino acids: CASSLAGTGDSSDTQYF. The CDR3 region has the DNA TGCGCCAGCAGCTTGGCTGGGACAGGGGACTCCTCAGATACGCAGTATTTT.

This clonotype was seen ten or more times. The CDR3, as DNA: TGTGCCAGCAGTTTCCGGTTCGACAATTCACCCCTCCACTTT. This sequence encodes CASSFRFDNSPLHF. The V and J genes are TRBV6-5 and TRBJ1-6; no firm D call. The ends were cut back, 4 bases at V and 7 bases at J, with 11 bases in the middle. CDR1 is MNHEY, CDR2 SVGAGI, per germline. The CDR3 covers 14 residues.

This clonotype was counted ten times or more. V is TRBV5-1 and J is TRBJ1-1, with a tentative D call TRBD1 (5 bases). The V end lost 7 bases, the J end lost 1 base, and 17 bases lay between the germline ends. The germline V gene has CDR1 SGHRS and CDR2 YFSETQ. This CDR3 is built from 15 residues. The CDR3 DNA is TGCGCCAGCTCGGTGGCAGGGCAGGGGAACACTGAAGCTTTCTTT. Residues: CASSVAGQGNTEAFF.

The chain joins TRBV27 to TRBJ1-2; D is possibly TRBD1 (6 bases). The V end was cut by 6 bases, the J end by 6 bases, with 14 bases between. CDR1 and CDR2 (germline): MNHEY, SMNVEV (reference sequence). The length of the CDR3 is 13 residues. The DNA for the CDR3 is TGTGCCAGCAGGCCCCGGACAGCGAATGGCTACACCTTC. Amino acid sequence: CASRPRTANGYTF.

This clonotype was seen ten or more times. The chain recombines TRBV12-3 or TRBV12-4 with TRBJ2-1; 9 bases fit TRBD2. CDR3 length: 15 residues. Losses at the gene ends were 3 bases for V and 5 bases for J; bases not matched to a gene: 5. The CDR3 loop reads CASSFGSGRDNEQFF. CDR3 bases: TGTGCCAGCAGTTTCGGTAGCGGGAGAGACAATGAGCAGTTCTTC.

This clonotype was counted ten times or more. The chain uses TRBV4-1 and TRBJ2-5, with unresolved D. CDR1 is MGHRA and CDR2 is YSYEKL in the germline V gene. With 1 base removed from V and 5 bases from J, the gap between germline ends came to 23 bases. This CDR3 spans 18 amino acids. The CDR3 region is CASSQVLLPRELGETQYF. DNA of the CDR3: TGCGCCAGCAGCCAAGTCCTACTACCTCGAGAGCTCGGGGAGACCCAGTACTTC.

In its sample, this clonotype was seen a few times. The CDR3 sequence: CASCPRTSINEQYF. CDR3 coding DNA: TGTGCCAGCTGCCCCCGGACTAGCATAAACGAGCAGTACTTC. The V gene is TRBV6-6, the J gene TRBJ2-7; 8 nucleotides agree with TRBD2. Unmatched junction bases numbered 11, after V lost 8 bases and J lost 5 bases. CDR3 length: 14 amino acids. Looked up from germline, CDR1 is MNHNY and CDR2 is SVGAGI (reference sequence).

This clonotype came up a few times. This chain links TRBV27 with TRBJ2-7; D remains ambiguous. Germline V gives CDR1 MNHEY, CDR2 SMNVEV (reference sequence). The V and J ends lost 3 bases and 6 bases respectively, with 12 bases between them. The CDR3 is made up of 13 amino acids. This CDR3 is CASSFDPPSEQYF. Written as DNA, the CDR3 is TGTGCCAGCAGTTTCGACCCTCCGTCCGAGCAGTACTTC.

Turning to this clonotype: The CDR3 ends on some other residue instead of the conserved phenylalanine or tryptophan, so this is likely a read error. The chain links TRBV20-1 to TRBJ2-3, with D unresolved. The CDR3 contains 12 residues. Trimming pared 6 bases from V and 6 bases from J, leaving 13 bases between. Germline CDR1 is DFQATT and CDR2 is SNEGSKA (reference sequence). DNA of the CDR3: TGCAGTGCACTCGACCGAGTCGATACGCAGTATTTA. Its translation is CSALDRVDTQYL.

This clonotype occurred many times. The genes are TRBV28 and TRBJ2-5; D gene uncertain. The length of the CDR3 is 10 residues. Trimming shortened V by 6 bases and J by 5 bases, and 4 bases separated the two germline ends. Germline V gives CDR1 MDHEN, CDR2 SYDVKM. This CDR3 reads CASRGETQYF. As DNA, the CDR3 is TGTGCCAGCAGGGGGGAGACCCAGTACTTC.

This clonotype was counted many times. The CDR3 region has the DNA TGTGCCAGCAGTTTTGGGGTGGGGAAACTGTTTTTT. Its translation is CASSFGVGKLFF. The chain recombines TRBV12-3 or TRBV12-4 with TRBJ1-4; D gene unclear. The length of the CDR3 is 12 residues. V was clipped by 3 bases and J by 11 bases, with 10 bases between them.

This sequence joins TRBV7-9 and TRBJ2-7, with a tentative D call TRBD2 (5 bases). Trimming took 2 bases from V and 6 from J, leaving 8 bases between them. This CDR3 has 12 residues. CDR1 and CDR2 (germline): SEHNR, FQNEAQ (reference sequence). CDR3 nucleotide sequence: TGTGCCAGCAGCTTATACGGGATCGAGCAGTACTTC. It translates to CASSLYGIEQYF.

This clonotype appeared many times. This rearrangement joins TRBV20-1 to TRBJ1-1, with D perhaps TRBD1 (5 bases). CDR3 size: 12 residues. The V and J ends lost 6 bases and 3 bases respectively, with 11 bases between them. Germline V gene data show CDR1 as DFQATT and CDR2 as SNEGSKA (reference sequence). CDR3 protein: CSALGPYTEAFF. CDR3 DNA sequence: TGCAGTGCGCTGGGGCCTTACACTGAAGCTTTCTTT.

This clonotype was counted many times. The genes are TRBV3-1 and TRBJ1-1; a weak D match, TRBD1 (5 bases). This CDR3 has 13 residues. Germline-derived CDR1 and CDR2 are LGHDT and YNNKEL (reference sequence). Deletions cut 4 bases from V and 10 bases from J, with 16 bases between. CDR3 sequence: CASSRDGAGGAFF. The CDR3 region has the DNA TGTGCCAGCAGCCGTGATGGGGCGGGAGGAGCTTTCTTT.